One and the same sample provided the 32 T cell receptor beta chains below, sequenced in a study of blood T cell repertoires in COVID-19. Clones were sequenced by immunoSEQ multiplex PCR, and TCRdb holds only the in-frame ones, with some missing. Found here are 180,000 or so clones, approximately 86% of them singletons; the top ten hold around 8.2%. Sequencing was performed on peripheral blood. The source is a man between 60 and 75 years old with acute or convalescent COVID-19.

The chain couples TRBV7-9 to TRBJ1-4, with a possible D match to TRBD1 (6 bases). This CDR3 has 15 amino acids. Trimming took off 3 bases at V and 3 bases at J, with 11 bases between the two ends. Germline V gene sequence: CDR1 SEHNR, CDR2 FQNEAQ (reference sequence). The DNA of the CDR3 is TGTGCCAGCAGCTTTGCGACAGGATCTAATGAAAAACTGTTTTTT. Translated: CASSFATGSNEKLFF.

This chain connects TRBV3-1 (or the pseudogene TRBV3-2) to TRBJ2-4, with 9 bases identical to TRBD2. J gave up 0 bases and V 0 bases, and 9 bases lay outside the gene matches. The CDR3 covers 19 residues. The germline V gene has CDR1 LGHDT and CDR2 YNNKEL (reference sequence). The CDR3: CASSQDLAGAKIAKNIQYF. The CDR3, as DNA: TGTGCCAGCAGCCAAGATTTAGCGGGAGCGAAGATAGCCAAAAACATTCAGTACTTC.

This chain connects TRBV7-3 to TRBJ2-2, with 14 bases fitting TRBD2. CDR1 SGHTA and CDR2 FQGTGA come from the germline V gene. V dropped 10 bases and J dropped 6; count of bases not matched to a gene: 7. The CDR3 has 15 amino acids. Written as DNA, the CDR3 is TGTGCCACCAGACTAGCGGGAGGGCCCGCCGGGGAGCTGTTTTTT. Its translation is CATRLAGGPAGELFF.

The chain recombines TRBV9 with TRBJ1-4; the match to TRBD1 covers 8 bases. Per germline, CDR1 SGDLS and CDR2 YYNGEE. V dropped 4 bases and J dropped 5; count of bases not matched to a gene: 7. CDR3 size: 15 residues. The CDR3 DNA sequence: TGTGCCAGCAGCCACTCAGGACAGGGAAATGAAAAACTGTTTTTT. Encoded protein: CASSHSGQGNEKLFF.

The chain recombines TRBV19 with TRBJ1-1, with 7 bases identical to TRBD1. V trimming: 2 bases; J trimming: 4 bases; junction bases outside the gene matches: 7. Germline values: CDR1 LNHDA, CDR2 SQIVND (reference sequence). The CDR3 extends over 15 amino acids. CDR3 amino acids: CASSIQAGGGTEAFF. The CDR3 nucleotides are TGTGCCAGTAGTATACAGGCAGGGGGAGGCACTGAAGCTTTCTTT.

The chain joins TRBV11-2 to TRBJ1-1, with a tentative D call TRBD1 (5 bases). This CDR3 has 16 amino acids. From germline, CDR1 is SGHAT and CDR2 FQNNGV. Deletions cut 5 bases from V and 3 bases from J, with 19 bases between. The CDR3 coding sequence is TGTGCCAGCAGCCCGGTCGGCCGAGGGACTTACACTGAAGCTTTCTTT. As protein: CASSPVGRGTYTEAFF.

The chain uses TRBV14 and TRBJ2-1; 13 bases map to TRBD2. CDR1 and CDR2 from the germline V gene are SGHDN and FVKESK. The V and J ends lost 1 base and 15 bases, in that order; junction bases with no gene match: 12. CDR3 length equals 16 residues. For the CDR3, the DNA is TGTGCCAGCAGCCAAGTACGAGGACTAGCGGGAGTGGGGCTGTTCTTC. Protein sequence: CASSQVRGLAGVGLFF.

J is TRBJ2-1 and V is TRBV27, with a weak D call TRBD1 (6 bases). Trimming took off 5 bases at V and 0 bases at J, with 8 bases between the two ends. Germline V lookup: CDR1 MNHEY, CDR2 SMNVEV (reference sequence). The CDR3 spans 14 residues. The CDR3 nucleotides are TGTGCCAGCAGTCCAGGGGTCTCCTACAATGAGCAGTTCTTC. This translates into CASSPGVSYNEQFF.

This chain links TRBV5-1 with TRBJ1-2; D gene unclear. The germline gives CDR1 SGHRS, CDR2 YFSETQ. This CDR3 comprises 13 residues. Trimming pared 2 bases from V and 3 bases from J, leaving 8 bases between. The CDR3 loop reads CASSFEPHYGYTF. In nucleotides, the CDR3 is TGCGCCAGCAGCTTTGAGCCCCACTATGGCTACACCTTC.

The chain joins TRBV6-5 to TRBJ2-1, with TRBD1 identical over 9 bases. The V and J ends lost 11 bases and 9 bases, in that order; junction bases with no gene match: 11. Looked up from germline, CDR1 is MNHEY and CDR2 is SVGAGI. CDR3 length: 13 residues. The CDR3 nucleotides read TGTGCCGTCCGGGACAGGGTTGGTGGTGAGCAGTTCTTC. It codes for CAVRDRVGGEQFF.

This clone has only one observation. This chain uses TRBV2 with TRBJ1-5; 8 bases agree with TRBD1. V gave up 4 bases and J gave up 5 bases; unmatched junction bases: 4. This CDR3 contains 14 residues. Germline V lookup: CDR1 SNHLY, CDR2 FYNNEI. The CDR3 region is CASSVETGDQPQHF. The CDR3 DNA sequence: TGTGCCAGCAGTGTTGAGACAGGGGATCAGCCCCAGCATTTT.

The chain combines TRBV5-6 with TRBJ1-3; D remains unclear. Germline lookup yields CDR1 SGHDT and CDR2 YYEEEE. The V end lost 4 bases, the J end lost 0 bases, and 14 bases lay between the germline ends. The CDR3 spans 16 residues. The CDR3 sequence is CASSRPGSSSGNTIYF. In DNA, the CDR3 is TGTGCCAGCAGCCGCCCGGGATCCTCCTCTGGAAACACCATATATTTT.

This chain links TRBV5-5 with TRBJ2-1, with TRBD1 matching over 9 bases. Trimming cost V 4 bases and J 3 bases; bases outside gene matches: 5. Germline V gene lookup returns CDR1 SGHKS and CDR2 YYEKEE (reference sequence). CDR3 size: 15 residues. CDR3 in amino acids: CASSLTGGGYNEQFF. In DNA, the CDR3 is TGTGCCAGCAGCCTGACAGGGGGAGGCTACAATGAGCAGTTCTTC.

The V gene is TRBV5-5, the J gene TRBJ2-6, with D uncertain. CDR1 and CDR2 from the germline V gene are SGHKS and YYEKEE (reference sequence). The CDR3 contains 13 residues. V was shortened by 4 bases and J by 4 bases, with 6 bases between the two germline ends. In DNA, the CDR3 is TGTGCCAGCAGCCCAGGCGGGGCCAACGTCCTGACTTTC. Its translation: CASSPGGANVLTF.

The chain employs TRBV13 and TRBJ2-1, with D unclear. The CDR3 has 16 amino acids. Trimming left V 5 bases short and J 4 bases short, with 18 bases between. Looked up from germline, CDR1 is PRHDT and CDR2 is FYEKMQ (reference sequence). The chain's CDR3 is CASSQLAMRLYNEQFF. In DNA, the CDR3 is TGTGCCAGCAGCCAGTTGGCCATGAGGCTTTACAATGAGCAGTTCTTC.

The V gene is TRBV5-1, the J gene TRBJ1-4; TRBD1 matches 8 bases. J gave up 3 bases and V 0 bases, and 4 bases lay outside the gene matches. The CDR3 totals 16 residues. Looked up from germline, CDR1 is SGHRS and CDR2 is YFSETQ. The CDR3 DNA reads as TGCGCCAGCAGCTTGGGCGGGACAGGTCCTAATGAAAAACTGTTTTTT. As protein: CASSLGGTGPNEKLFF.

The V call is TRBV18, the J call TRBJ2-7, with 11 bases matching TRBD2. The V gene end was trimmed by 3 bases and the J gene end by 6 bases; junction bases not matched to a gene: 4. The CDR3 is 14 residues long. Germline CDR1 and CDR2: KGHSH and LQKENI. The CDR3 sequence: CASSPQTSGTEQYF. CDR3 bases: TGTGCCAGCTCACCCCAGACTAGCGGGACCGAGCAGTACTTC.

The chain has TRBV28 and TRBJ2-2, with D perhaps TRBD2 (6 bases). The V end was cut by 1 base, the J end by 3 bases, with 12 bases between. The germline V gene encodes CDR1 MDHEN and CDR2 SYDVKM. The CDR3 consists of 16 residues. The CDR3 region is CASSLYSGTYTGELFF. In DNA, the CDR3 is TGTGCCAGCAGTTTATATAGCGGAACTTACACCGGGGAGCTGTTTTTT.

This clone was detected only a few times. The rearrangement uses TRBV24-1 and TRBJ2-3; TRBD1 matches 8 bases. The trim removed 0 bases at V and 8 bases at J, leaving 0 bases unmatched. The CDR3 has 13 amino acids. Per the germline V gene, CDR1 is KGHDR and CDR2 is SFDVKD. The CDR3: CATSDLQGATQYF. The DNA for the CDR3 is TGTGCCACCAGTGATTTGCAGGGGGCTACGCAGTATTTT.

The CDR3 reads CASSLGAGYQETQYF. The CDR3 DNA reads TGTGCCAGCAGCCTAGGGGCGGGGTATCAAGAGACCCAGTACTTC. The chain has TRBV11-3 and TRBJ2-5; perhaps TRBD2 as D (6 bases). This CDR3 comprises 15 residues. The ends were cut back, 5 bases at V and 2 bases at J, with 15 bases in the middle. The germline V gene encodes CDR1 SGHNT and CDR2 YENEEA.

V gene TRBV5-4 combines with J gene TRBJ2-7, with TRBD2 matching over 14 bases. The CDR3 sequence is 16 residues long. Looked up from germline, CDR1 is SGHNT and CDR2 is YYREEE (reference sequence). J gave up 3 bases and V 0 bases, and 2 bases lay outside the gene matches. CDR3 residues: CASSLGGTSGSYEQYF. The CDR3 DNA reads as TGTGCCAGCAGCTTGGGGGGGACTAGCGGGAGCTACGAGCAGTACTTC.

V usage is TRBV5-1 and J usage is TRBJ2-5, with 11 bases matching TRBD1. Germline loops: CDR1 SGHRS, CDR2 YFSETQ. J lost 6 bases, V lost 4 bases, and 14 bases had no gene match. The CDR3 extends over 17 amino acids. CDR3 protein: CASSKGQGGTLPKTQYF. The CDR3 DNA sequence: TGCGCCAGCAGCAAGGGACAGGGGGGGACCTTACCCAAGACCCAGTACTTC.

This clone was detected a few times. This chain joins TRBV19 and TRBJ2-3; D not certain. Trimming took off 5 bases at V and 0 bases at J, with 9 bases between the two ends. Per the germline V gene, CDR1 is LNHDA and CDR2 is SQIVND (reference sequence). The CDR3 totals 14 residues. CDR3 region: CASSSSTSTDTQYF. In DNA, the CDR3 is TGTGCCAGTAGTTCCTCGACTAGCACAGATACGCAGTATTTT.

The chain joins TRBV6-5 to TRBJ1-1; D uncertain. Germline-derived CDR1 and CDR2 are MNHEY and SVGAGI. V was pared by 5 bases and J by 1 base, with 11 bases between. The CDR3 runs to 14 residues. The CDR3 coding sequence is TGTGCCAGCAGTCCCCAGATAACGAACACTGAAGCTTTCTTT. Translating it yields CASSPQITNTEAFF.

This clone was observed a single time. V usage is TRBV6-1 and J usage is TRBJ2-1, with D hard to call. CDR1 is MNHNS and CDR2 is SASEGT in the germline V gene. This CDR3 spans 13 amino acids. V was trimmed by 2 bases and J by 3 bases, leaving 5 bases between them. CDR3 in amino acids: CASSERGYNEQFF. CDR3 nucleotide sequence: TGTGCCAGCAGTGAACGAGGCTACAATGAGCAGTTCTTC.

This clone has more than one count but fewer than ten. The CDR3, as DNA: TGCAGCGCCCGGATGGGGCCGAGCTCCTACAATGAGCAGTTCTTC. Amino acid sequence: CSARMGPSSYNEQFF. The rearrangement uses TRBV29-1 and TRBJ2-1; TRBD1 might be the D (5 bases). Looked up from germline, CDR1 is SQVTM and CDR2 is ANQGSEA. The CDR3 sequence is 15 residues long. V was cut by 7 bases and J by 0 bases, with 16 bases left in between.

This rearrangement joins TRBV3-1 (or the pseudogene TRBV3-2) to TRBJ1-1; D gene unclear. V was clipped by 5 bases and J by 6 bases, with 16 bases between them. The CDR3 has 14 amino acids. Germline lookup yields CDR1 LGHDT and CDR2 YNNKEL (reference sequence). CDR3 region: CASSTHDGRAEAFF. The CDR3, as DNA: TGTGCCAGCAGCACCCACGACGGGAGGGCTGAAGCTTTCTTT.

The V call is TRBV5-4, the J call TRBJ2-7; 11 bases fit TRBD2. V lost 4 bases and J lost 5; bases outside the gene matches: 8. The CDR3 is made up of 15 amino acids. Germline V gene sequence: CDR1 SGHNT, CDR2 YYREEE (reference sequence). CDR3 loop: CASSRRLAGNDEQYF. The CDR3 DNA follows: TGTGCCAGCAGCCGTAGACTAGCGGGAAACGACGAGCAGTACTTC.

In DNA form, the CDR3 reads TGTGCCAGCAGCCCGACAGGGTTCTATGGCTACACCTTC. Protein sequence: CASSPTGFYGYTF. The genes are TRBV6-2 or TRBV6-3 and TRBJ1-2; 7 bases are shared with TRBD1. The CDR3 totals 13 residues. The junction had 5 bases not matched to a gene; V was cut back by 6 bases and J by 4 bases. Germline CDR1 and CDR2: MNHEY and SVGEGT.

The chain links TRBV13 to TRBJ2-7; TRBD2 agrees at 10 bases. The germline gives CDR1 PRHDT, CDR2 FYEKMQ (reference sequence). Unmatched junction bases numbered 3, after V lost 7 bases and J lost 3 bases. CDR3 length equals 13 residues. CDR3 nucleotide sequence: TGTGCCAGCAAACTAGCGGGAAACTACGAGCAGTACTTC. Translated, it gives CASKLAGNYEQYF. The full variable domain, completed using reference TRBV13 and TRBJ2-7, is AAGVIQSPRHLIKEKRETATLKCYPIPRHDTVYWYQQGPGQDPQFLISFYEKMQSDKGSIPDRFSAQQFSDYHSELNMSSLELGDSALYFCASKLAGNYEQYFGPGTRLTVT.

V gene TRBV11-3 combines with J gene TRBJ2-1; 8 bases agree with TRBD2. Germline trimming cut 4 bases from V and 0 bases from J; bases unmatched to any gene: 8. The CDR3 is 17 amino acids. Germline CDR1 and CDR2: SGHNT and YENEEA. As DNA, the CDR3 is TGTGCCAGCAGCTCCGGACTAGCCGCTAGCTCCTACAATGAGCAGTTCTTC. Protein product: CASSSGLAASSYNEQFF.

The rearrangement joins TRBV19 to TRBJ1-1; 8 bases agree with TRBD1. After removal of 8 bases from V and 11 bases from J, the junction contained 13 bases not matched to a gene. From germline, CDR1 is LNHDA and CDR2 SQIVND (reference sequence). The CDR3 sequence is 13 residues long. CDR3 loop: CASSIRPDREAFF. The CDR3 bases are TGTGCCAGTTCTATCCGCCCGGACAGGGAGGCTTTCTTT.